The 27 T cell receptor beta chains in this list originate from one sample, sequenced in a study of vaccination effects on CD4 cells after COVID-19. Their antigens are not known. Antigen-specific CD4+ T cells expanded by the ViraFEST assay with viral peptide pools were then sequenced. With more than 9 days of culture completed, CD4+ T cells were isolated. The vaccine recipients had no prior SARS-CoV-2 infection, with negative nucleocapsid antibodies. Profiled with immunoSEQ multiplex PCR; TCRdb holds only in-frame clones, not every one. The table lists 30,000 to 40,000 clones, less than 80% of them singletons. Source: CD4+ T cells from PBMCs cultured with HCoV-OC43 spike peptides, taken before COVID-19 vaccination. Sample subset: HCoV-OC43 spike overlapping peptide pool stimulation. The receptors originated from a human donor who received a COVID-19 vaccine.

The J gene is TRBJ1-2, the V gene TRBV27, with TRBD1 matching 8 bases. Trimming took 6 bases from V and 5 from J; bases not matched to a gene: 2. This CDR3 has 12 amino acids. From germline, CDR1 is MNHEY and CDR2 SMNVEV (reference sequence). CDR3 sequence (DNA): TGTGCCAGCAGCGGACAGGGATATGGCTACACCTTC. As protein: CASSGQGYGYTF.

The V and J genes are TRBV18 and TRBJ2-3, with 7 bases that match TRBD1. J was trimmed by 4 bases and V by 6 bases; bases with no gene match: 7. Germline CDR1 KGHSH, CDR2 LQKENI. The CDR3 is made up of 14 amino acids. The CDR3 DNA reads TGTGCCAGCTCGCAATGGACAGGACCAGATACGCAGTATTTT. Its translation is CASSQWTGPDTQYF.

The rearrangement links TRBV10-3 to TRBJ2-7; 8 nucleotides align to TRBD2. Germline CDR1 reads ENHRY; CDR2 reads SYGVKD. The CDR3 is 12 amino acids. V gave up 5 bases and J gave up 4 bases; unmatched junction bases: 1. The CDR3 protein is CAISSGSYEQYF. The CDR3 DNA follows: TGTGCCATCAGTAGCGGGAGTTACGAGCAGTACTTC.

This chain links TRBV7-2 with TRBJ1-1, with 9 bases matching TRBD1. Germline CDR1 and CDR2: SGHTA and FQGNSA. The CDR3 loop spans 15 amino acids. V lost 4 bases, J lost 5 bases, and 8 bases stayed unmatched. The CDR3: CASSSSGTGRTEAFF. CDR3 coding DNA: TGTGCCAGCAGCTCTTCCGGGACAGGGCGTACTGAAGCTTTCTTT. Combining the CDR3 with reference TRBV7-2 and TRBJ1-1 gives the whole variable domain GAGVSQSPSNKVTEKGKDVELRCDPISGHTALYWYRQSLGQGLEFLIYFQGNSAPDKSGLPSDRFSAERTGGSVSTLTIQRTQQEDSAVYLCASSSSGTGRTEAFFGQGTRLTVV.

The rearrangement links TRBV6-5 to TRBJ2-5, with TRBD1 matching 9 bases. Germline assignment: CDR1 MNHEY and CDR2 SVGAGI. This CDR3 comprises 14 residues. V gave up 6 bases and J gave up 5 bases; unmatched junction bases: 7. The CDR3 bases are TGTGCCAGCAGCCGGACAGGGGTCCGTGAGACCCAGTACTTC. This codes for CASSRTGVRETQYF.

The rearrangement uses TRBV7-2 and TRBJ2-2; D gene ambiguous. V dropped 1 base and J dropped 7 bases, with 4 bases sitting between them. CDR1 and CDR2 from the germline V gene are SGHTA and FQGNSA. This CDR3 has 12 amino acids. Here the CDR3 DNA reads TGTGCCAGCAGCTTAGATCTCGGGGAGCTGTTTTTT. Its translation is CASSLDLGELFF.

CDR3 sequence reads: CASGLVVGDRGIQPQHF. CDR3 bases: TGTGCTAGTGGTTTGGTCGTAGGGGACAGGGGGATTCAGCCCCAGCATTTT. The chain employs TRBV12-5 and TRBJ1-5, with TRBD1 matching over 11 bases. Trimming took 0 bases from V and 6 from J; bases not matched to a gene: 7. CDR1 and CDR2 (germline): LGHNT, FRNRAP. The CDR3 consists of 17 residues.

The V call is TRBV7-9, the J call TRBJ1-3; TRBD1 aligns across 9 bases. Trimming removed 2 bases from V and 0 bases from J; junction bases left unmatched: 8. This CDR3 contains 18 residues. CDR1 and CDR2 from the germline V gene are SEHNR and FQNEAQ (reference sequence). The CDR3 region has the DNA TGTGCCAGCAGCTTACGGGGACAGGGTTGGGACTCTGGAAACACCATATATTTT. Translated, it gives CASSLRGQGWDSGNTIYF.

The V call is TRBV29-1, the J call TRBJ1-5; the D is unclear. CDR3 length equals 14 residues. CDR1 and CDR2 (germline): SQVTM, ANQGSEA. The V end lost 4 bases, the J end lost 1 base, and 11 bases lay between the germline ends. CDR3 sequence reads: CSVADGSSNQPQHF. DNA of the CDR3: TGCAGCGTTGCAGATGGATCGAGCAATCAGCCCCAGCATTTT.

CDR3 coding DNA: TGTGCCAGCAGTTTTAGTAGGTTCTTACTCAATGAGCAGTTCTTC. Translated, it gives CASSFSRFLLNEQFF. The chain combines TRBV28 with TRBJ2-1; D is ambiguous. V was clipped by 3 bases and J by 6 bases, with 15 bases between them. Germline V lookup: CDR1 MDHEN, CDR2 SYDVKM. The CDR3 spans 15 residues. The whole variable domain, filled in from reference TRBV28 and TRBJ2-1, reads DVKVTQSSRYLVKRTGEKVFLECVQDMDHENMFWYRQDPGLGLRLIYFSYDVKMKEKGDIPEGYSVSREKKERFSLILESASTNQTSMYLCASSFSRFLLNEQFFGPGTRLTVL.

This chain links TRBV7-2 with TRBJ1-6; no definite D call. The CDR3 contains 16 residues. Germline CDR1 is SGHTA and CDR2 is FQGNSA. V was trimmed by 0 bases and J by 0 bases, leaving 6 bases between them. CDR3 nucleotides: TGTGCCAGCAGCTTAGCGCGGGGCTCCTATAATTCACCCCTCCACTTT. It codes for CASSLARGSYNSPLHF. Drawing the rest from reference TRBV7-2 and TRBJ1-6, the complete variable domain is GAGVSQSPSNKVTEKGKDVELRCDPISGHTALYWYRQSLGQGLEFLIYFQGNSAPDKSGLPSDRFSAERTGGSVSTLTIQRTQQEDSAVYLCASSLARGSYNSPLHFGNGTRLTVT.

The chain carries TRBV27 and TRBJ2-2; 7 bases are shared with TRBD2. Germline lookup yields CDR1 MNHEY and CDR2 SMNVEV (reference sequence). V lost 3 bases, J lost 6 bases, and 19 bases stayed unmatched. The CDR3 loop spans 19 amino acids. The CDR3 region is CASSFTTRPAGLIAGELFF. CDR3 coding DNA: TGTGCCAGCAGTTTCACGACTCGCCCAGCGGGACTAATAGCCGGGGAGCTGTTTTTT.

The V call is TRBV27, the J call TRBJ1-6, with D maybe TRBD1 (5 bases). The V end was cut by 2 bases, the J end by 0 bases, with 17 bases between. CDR1 is MNHEY and CDR2 is SMNVEV in the germline V gene (reference sequence). The CDR3 has 19 amino acids. The CDR3 region is CASSLEAGTLSSYNSPLHF. The DNA of the CDR3 is TGTGCCAGCAGTTTAGAAGCCGGGACTCTGAGCTCCTATAATTCACCCCTCCACTTT.

The chain has TRBV7-9 and TRBJ2-2; 7 nucleotides match TRBD2. In germline, CDR1 is SEHNR, CDR2 FQNEAQ (reference sequence). The CDR3 extends over 16 amino acids. Losses at the gene ends were 6 bases for V and 5 bases for J; bases not matched to a gene: 12. This chain's CDR3 is CASRSRAGTLTGELFF. CDR3 in DNA: TGTGCCAGCAGATCCCGAGCGGGGACGTTAACCGGGGAGCTGTTTTTT.

V is TRBV4-2 and J is TRBJ2-1; D is undetermined. The CDR3 is made up of 17 amino acids. From germline, CDR1 is LGHNA and CDR2 YNFKEQ. The V end was cut by 1 base, the J end by 0 bases, with 13 bases between. CDR3 bases: TGTGCCAGCAGCCAAGCCCCGTGGGCCTCCTCCTACAATGAGCAGTTCTTC. The encoded protein is CASSQAPWASSYNEQFF.

The rearrangement links TRBV7-2 to TRBJ2-7; TRBD1 aligns across 7 bases. Germline V lookup: CDR1 SGHTA, CDR2 FQGNSA. The junction had 10 bases not matched to a gene; V was cut back by 4 bases and J by 1 base. The CDR3 consists of 16 residues. The CDR3 reads CASSSNPGDSSYEQYF. The CDR3 DNA reads TGTGCCAGCAGCTCTAATCCCGGGGACAGTTCCTACGAGCAGTACTTC.

This chain connects TRBV29-1 to TRBJ2-7, with D unclear. Germline V lookup: CDR1 SQVTM, CDR2 ANQGSEA. The CDR3 contains 13 residues. V was clipped by 7 bases and J by 3 bases, with 16 bases between them. As DNA, the CDR3 is TGCAGCGCCCGACGGGCGGACGGCTACGAGCAGTACTTC. Translating gives CSARRADGYEQYF.

This clone came up once. The rearrangement uses TRBV30 and TRBJ1-2, with D tentatively TRBD1 (5 bases). Trimming removed 0 bases from V and 2 bases from J, with 16 bases in between. The germline CDR1 and CDR2 sequences are GTSNPN and SVGIG (reference sequence). CDR3 length: 16 residues. The CDR3 DNA is TGTGCCTGGAGTGTCCGAGTCGTTGCAGGGAACTATGGCTACACCTTC. As protein: CAWSVRVVAGNYGYTF. Full variable domain (outside the CDR3, taken from reference TRBV30 and TRBJ1-2): SQTIHQWPATLVQPVGSPLSLECTVEGTSNPNLYWYRQAAGRGLQLLFYSVGIGQISSEVPQNLSASRPQDRQFILSSKKLLLSDSGFYLCAWSVRVVAGNYGYTFGSGTRLTVV.

The sample holds a few counts of this clone. V and J are TRBV5-1 and TRBJ1-5; 8 bases agree with TRBD1. Germline assignment: CDR1 SGHRS and CDR2 YFSETQ. The V gene end was trimmed by 6 bases and the J gene end by 5 bases; junction bases not matched to a gene: 7. The CDR3 runs 14 residues. The CDR3 nucleotides read TGCGCCAGCAAGGTCGGACAGGGCGATCAGCCCCAGCATTTT. Translation: CASKVGQGDQPQHF.

This clone was counted only a few times. J is TRBJ2-3 and V is TRBV4-1; D is undetermined. The V and J ends lost 4 bases and 2 bases respectively, with 10 bases between them. The CDR3 runs to 14 residues. Germline-derived CDR1 and CDR2 are MGHRA and YSYEKL. Written as DNA, the CDR3 is TGCGCCAGCAGCCCAGACTCCCACACAGATACGCAGTATTTT. It specifies CASSPDSHTDTQYF.

V and J are TRBV7-6 and TRBJ1-1; no reliable D call. Germline V lookup: CDR1 SGHVS, CDR2 FNYEAQ. This CDR3 contains 13 residues. V lost 1 base and J 1 base, leaving 4 bases between the germline ends. CDR3 bases: TGTGCCAGCAGCTTAGAGCAGAACACTGAAGCTTTCTTT. Its translation is CASSLEQNTEAFF.

The gene calls are TRBV5-5 and TRBJ1-5; 11 bases line up with TRBD1. Trimming removed 0 bases from V and 6 bases from J; junction bases left unmatched: 2. This CDR3 has 15 amino acids. Germline-derived CDR1 and CDR2 are SGHKS and YYEKEE (reference sequence). Here the CDR3 DNA reads TGTGCCAGCAGCTTGGGGACAGGGGGCTTTCAGCCCCAGCATTTT. Encoded protein: CASSLGTGGFQPQHF.

The chain combines TRBV6-1 with TRBJ1-2, with TRBD1 as a possible D gene (5 bases). V lost 0 bases and J lost 6, with 14 bases in between. Germline CDR1 and CDR2: MNHNS and SASEGT. This CDR3 region has 15 residues. CDR3 bases: TGTGCCAGCAGTGAAGCGGGTTTTAGGGGAGATGGCTACACCTTC. This encodes CASSEAGFRGDGYTF.

A few counts support this clone. This chain connects TRBV11-3 to TRBJ1-5; the D gene is possibly TRBD1 (6 bases). The CDR3 loop spans 14 amino acids. Trimming took 3 bases from V and 5 from J, leaving 11 bases between them. From germline, CDR1 is SGHNT and CDR2 YENEEA. CDR3 sequence: CASSFGQSHQPQHF. DNA of the CDR3: TGTGCCAGCAGCTTCGGACAGAGCCATCAGCCCCAGCATTTT.

The chain uses TRBV7-6 and TRBJ2-1, with 12 bases identical to TRBD2. V was pared by 5 bases and J by 7 bases, with 9 bases of the junction left unmatched. Germline-derived CDR1 and CDR2 are SGHVS and FNYEAQ. There are 16 residues in the CDR3. The DNA for the CDR3 is TGTGCCAGCAGCCCCCGGACTAGCGGGGAAAGGAATGAGCAGTTCTTC. Protein product: CASSPRTSGERNEQFF.

This chain joins TRBV27 and TRBJ1-6; 7 nucleotides agree with TRBD1. The CDR3 covers 17 residues. V was pared by 2 bases and J by 8 bases, with 12 bases of the junction left unmatched. Germline values: CDR1 MNHEY, CDR2 SMNVEV (reference sequence). The CDR3, as DNA: TGTGCCAGCAGTTTAAAATTAGGACAGGCCATCCATTCACCCCTCCACTTT. Protein product: CASSLKLGQAIHSPLHF.

The chain joins TRBV10-3 to TRBJ2-2, with a weak D call TRBD2 (6 bases). The CDR3 has 14 amino acids. CDR1 and CDR2 from the germline V gene are ENHRY and SYGVKD. The V gene lost 4 bases and the J gene lost 5 bases, with 11 bases spanning the gap. The CDR3 DNA reads TGTGCCATCAGTGGGAGCGGGTCGACCGGGGAGCTGTTTTTT. Translation gives CAISGSGSTGELFF.